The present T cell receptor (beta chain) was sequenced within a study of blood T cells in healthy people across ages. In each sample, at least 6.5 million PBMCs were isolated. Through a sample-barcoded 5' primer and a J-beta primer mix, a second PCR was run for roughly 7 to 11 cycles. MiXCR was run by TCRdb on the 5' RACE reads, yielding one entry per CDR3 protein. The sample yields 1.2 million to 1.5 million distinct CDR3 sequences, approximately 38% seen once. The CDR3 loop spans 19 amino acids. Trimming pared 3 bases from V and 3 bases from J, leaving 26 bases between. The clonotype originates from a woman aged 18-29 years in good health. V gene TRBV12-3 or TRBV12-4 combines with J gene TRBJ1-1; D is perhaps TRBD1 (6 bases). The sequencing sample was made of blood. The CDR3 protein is CASSFRPGETALGDTEAFF. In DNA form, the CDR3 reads TGTGCCAGCAGTTTTCGGCCAGGGGAGACTGCACTCGGGGACACTGAAGCTTTCTTT.